This T cell receptor beta chain was sequenced for a study of type 1 regulatory T cells. Study details: T-allo10 is a Tr1-enriched, alloantigen-specific CD4 T cell product made in vitro.

TCRdb re-called the reads through MiXCR, storing one row per CDR3 protein. The sample shows a few thousand distinct CDR3 sequences, approximately 24% of them seen only once. CDR3 size: 14 residues. Germline V lookup: CDR1 SGHKS, CDR2 YYEKEE (reference sequence). The ends lost 4 bases at V and 8 bases at J; junction bases unmatched: 9. Broader study findings: Tr1 cells had a more restricted TCR repertoire than non-Tr1 cells.

This clonotype was seen repeatedly, ten times or more. Antigen: not known. The sequence derives from a human donor in good health. The chain joins TRBV5-5 to TRBJ1-3, with TRBD1 identical over 7 bases. Sequenced input: cultured type 1 regulatory T (Tr1) cells, either the whole culture or a sorted fraction (not recorded which). The CDR3 sequence is CASSTTGLGDTIYF. CDR3 nucleotides: TGTGCCAGCAGCACGACAGGGTTGGGGGACACCATATATTTT.